Detailed here is one TCR beta chain. Its antigen remains unidentified. Amplification by 5'RACE using constant-segment primers produced TCR alpha and TCR beta cDNA libraries that carried sample barcodes and UMIs. TCRdb recomputed calls from the 5' RACE reads with MiXCR, one row per CDR3 protein. The sample gives 200,000 or so distinct CDR3 sequences, roughly 17% of which show up once; about 1.9% is in the top ten. This entry belongs to a study of T-cell memory formation after mild COVID-19. Findings and limits, study-wide: What remained unconfirmed was the SARS-CoV-2 specificity of second-wave clones peaking on day 37. The pre-infection memory compartment contained some responding clones, suggesting cross-reactive memory joined.

Sample: PBMCs or a T cell subset sorted from them (not recorded which). This clonotype originated in an adult woman who had mild COVID-19 (a few samples of this study predate the infection). Cell type and time point are not known.

The CDR3: CASSPTVRGTQETQYF. The CDR3 nucleotides are TGTGCCAGCTCACCAACTGTGCGGGGGACACAAGAGACCCAGTACTTC. The chain has TRBV18 and TRBJ2-5; perhaps TRBD2 as D (7 bases). Trimming left V 2 bases short and J 2 bases short, with 15 bases between. The CDR3 consists of 16 residues. The germline gives CDR1 KGHSH, CDR2 LQKENI.